The 5 T cell receptor beta chains below were found in one sample sequenced in a study of early T cells in non-severe SARS-CoV-2 infection. In TCRdb, the 5' RACE reads were re-called with MiXCR into one record per CDR3 protein. The table lists 80,000 to 95,000 distinct CDR3 sequences, over 9% of them singletons, with approximately 6.1% in the top ten. The sequencing sample was made of whole blood. The source is an adult who was a healthcare worker with PCR-confirmed SARS-CoV-2 infection or an uninfected control (not recorded which).

This clonotype was detected ten times or more. The chain couples TRBV12-3 or TRBV12-4 to TRBJ2-7, with D tentatively TRBD1 or TRBD2 (6 bases each). The CDR3 length is 12 residues. V dropped 3 bases and J dropped 5 bases, with 8 bases sitting between them. The CDR3 DNA reads TGTGCCAGCAGTTTGGGGGGCCACGAGCAGTACTTC. It encodes CASSLGGHEQYF.

V gene TRBV7-9 combines with J gene TRBJ2-3; D perhaps matches TRBD1 (5 bases). This CDR3 spans 15 amino acids. Germline V gene lookup returns CDR1 SEHNR and CDR2 FQNEAQ (reference sequence). The V gene lost 4 bases and the J gene lost 2 bases, with 13 bases spanning the gap. The CDR3 region has the DNA TGTGCCAGCAGCTCTGGTGGGGCCGCCACAGATACGCAGTATTTT. Translation: CASSSGGAATDTQYF.

J is TRBJ2-2 and V is TRBV30, with D perhaps given as TRBD1 or TRBD2 (5 bases each). The V end was cut by 0 bases, the J end by 4 bases, with 6 bases between. The CDR3 has 13 residues. The germline V gene has CDR1 GTSNPN and CDR2 SVGIG (reference sequence). DNA of the CDR3: TGTGCCTGGAGTGTTGGGGGCACCGGGGAGCTGTTTTTT. The encoded protein is CAWSVGGTGELFF.

This clonotype occurred many times. The chain links TRBV20-1 to TRBJ1-5; weak D call: TRBD1 (6 bases). V was clipped by 5 bases and J by 6 bases, with 14 bases between them. Germline CDR1 is DFQATT and CDR2 is SNEGSKA (reference sequence). The CDR3 length is 13 residues. In DNA, the CDR3 is TGCAGTGCTCCCAACAGGGAAGGTCAGCCCCAGCATTTT. Translating gives CSAPNREGQPQHF.

This clonotype was counted ten times or more. This chain joins TRBV3-1 and TRBJ2-1; D not certain. CDR3 length equals 13 residues. V gave up 1 base and J gave up 5 bases, with 6 bases separating them. Per the germline V gene, CDR1 is LGHDT and CDR2 is YNNKEL (reference sequence). The CDR3, as DNA: TGTGCCAGCAGCCAAGCGACCGACAATGAGCAGTTCTTC. Its translation: CASSQATDNEQFF.